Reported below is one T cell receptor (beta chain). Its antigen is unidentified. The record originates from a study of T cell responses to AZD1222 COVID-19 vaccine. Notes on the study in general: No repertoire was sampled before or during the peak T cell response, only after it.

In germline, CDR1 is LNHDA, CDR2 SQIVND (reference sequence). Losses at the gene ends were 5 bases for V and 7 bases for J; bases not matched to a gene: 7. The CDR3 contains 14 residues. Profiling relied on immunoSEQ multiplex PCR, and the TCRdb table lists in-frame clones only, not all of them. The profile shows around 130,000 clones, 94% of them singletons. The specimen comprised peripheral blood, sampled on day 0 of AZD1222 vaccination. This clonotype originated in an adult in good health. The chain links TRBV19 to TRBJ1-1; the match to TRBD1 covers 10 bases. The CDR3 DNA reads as TGTGCCAGTAGTCGGACAGGGGGTAAGGGTGAAGCTTTCTTT. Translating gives CASSRTGGKGEAFF.